This T cell receptor (beta chain) came from a study of regulatory T cells in long-lasting Graves disease (dated by TCRdb to about 2021). Notes on the research overall: Newly diagnosed Graves' disease patients had taken antithyroid drugs for less than 3 months. The study was conducted in China and was registered as a clinical trial. Persistent Graves' disease patients were compared with newly diagnosed Graves' disease patients by peripheral blood TCR sequencing and RNA sequencing. A total of roughly 33 samples underwent TCR sequencing: about 13 from persistent and approximately 20 from newly diagnosed Graves' disease patients. Study-wide conclusions, independent of this receptor: Because the primary lesion, thyroid tissue, could not be accessed, the study looked at peripheral blood alone. A larger number of public clonotypes was shared among persistent patients (more than 2,500) than among newly diagnosed patients (over 850). Persistent disease showed preferential use of TRBV28, TRBJ1-2 and TRBJ2-5, whereas newly diagnosed disease favored TRBV20-1 and TRBJ2-1. Sequencing and analysis were restricted to the TCR beta chain. Compared with newly diagnosed patients, patients with persistent Graves' disease had lower TCR Shannon entropy and fewer highly expanded clones, which suggests clonal expansion. The authors acknowledged the small sample size as a limitation that may reduce accuracy.

Sample time point, as interpreted from the label and publication: newly diagnosed GD, antithyroid drugs for less than 3 months. For both TCR sequencing and RNA sequencing, RNA was extracted from PBMCs using TRIzol. The diagnosis of Graves' disease was made according to American Thyroid Association guidelines. Patients were recruited from an endocrinology department in Xi'an, China. From each patient, approximately 9 milliliters of peripheral blood was collected into an EDTA anticoagulant tube. PBMCs were isolated by Ficoll Paque Plus density gradient separation without further T cell sorting. An Agilent 2100 Bioanalyzer and agarose gel were used to check RNA quality, and a NanoDrop 2000 was used to measure RNA concentration. Its CDR3 holds 12 amino acids, cysteine through phenylalanine. The DNA shown is the 36-base CDR3, in frame from base 1. Per the germline V gene (reference sequence), DFQATT is the CDR1 and SNEGSKA is the CDR2. The trim is 2 bases for V and 6 bases for J, with a gap of 8 bases between the germline ends.

This clonotype was counted many times. The antigen it binds to is not known. No much larger clone exists at a distance of one base, and base qualities are not known. The library was built by means of multiplex PCR. The run used an Illumina HiSeq 4000. CDR3 regions were amplified by Arm-PCR with iRepertoire HTBI primers to construct TCR beta libraries. Before sequencing, the PCR products went through gel purification. From the authors' description of their analysis: Across samples, roughly 60 TRBV and 13 to 15 TRBJ segments were identified and used for gene usage analysis of CDR3 amino acid clonotypes. COPE and FqMerger were used to merge the filtered high-quality paired reads into contigs. BLAST was used to align contigs to IMGT TRBV, TRBD and TRBJ reference genes, with CDR3 defined following IMGT. Highly expanded clones were defined as clonotypes with a frequency above 0.1%. Shannon entropy was used to measure repertoire diversity, and the Gini coefficient was used to measure V-J evenness. Clonotypes shared by more than one individual were considered public. The public sequencing data were trimmed at Q25 with fastp and processed into clonotypes with MiXCR by TCRdb, which kept only in-frame beta chains. For every CDR3 protein sequence, its rows merge into one entry that carries the most common genes and DNA. TCRdb, rather than the study authors, made the V and J calls. Across this sample there are roughly 500,000 distinct CDR3 sequences, with about 13% seen only once. Roughly 10% of the sample comes from the top ten.

These data were also filed under a second study, of T cells in Graves' hyperthyroidism and ophthalmopathy. The other study reports the following: Stable Graves' hyperthyroidism was defined as the absence of progression to ophthalmopathy over 18 months of follow-up. Hyperthyroidism patients were aged 18 to 65 years and newly diagnosed, with disease duration of less than 2 months. Exclusion was applied to patients with uncontrolled infections, other autoimmune diseases, pregnancy or lactation. Diagnoses were established on the basis of clinical symptoms, serum thyroxine and TRAb, thyroid ultrasound, and orbital computed tomography. The first round of RT-PCR for the TCR CDR3 was performed with the HTBI primer set and the Qiagen OneStep RT-PCR kit. Most expanded thyroid clonotypes (frequency above 0.001) were also found in blood, which suggests that blood repertoires may mirror thyroid immune responses. In cross-validation, a model built on a 13 V-J signature told ophthalmopathy apart from stable hyperthyroidism with less than 90% sensitivity and approximately 81% specificity, and in testing the same model reached 80%/75%. During validation, the model predicted progression to ophthalmopathy a median of approximately six months ahead of onset, with approximately 71% sensitivity and 72.22% specificity. TCR V-J signatures able to tell the groups apart were searched for in a discovery cohort of approximately 95 patients, of whom 40 to 45 had Graves' ophthalmopathy and about 60 had stable Graves' hyperthyroidism. An independent validation cohort of fewer than 20 hyperthyroidism patients and about 16 patients who later progressed to ophthalmopathy tested prospective prediction of ophthalmopathy. The 90 to 100 discovery patients were randomly divided into training and test sets at a 7:3 ratio. In addition, the study compared T-cell repertoires in thyroid tissue and in blood from about 6 Graves' hyperthyroidism patients. After sampling, hyperthyroidism patients received methimazole starting at 30 mg daily, and ophthalmopathy patients received high-dose intravenous methylprednisolone. The libraries were constructed in a second round of multiplex PCR and then size-selected and purified. Sequencing of the libraries was done on an Illumina HiSeq2000 using paired-end 100 bp reads. SOAPnuke was used to process the raw data, removing reads that contained adapters or uncalled bases, had a mean Phred below 15, or lacked an exact match to the constant primer or identifier. High-quality paired reads were merged using COPE v1.2.5, and each unique nucleotide sequence was defined as a clonotype. MiTCR v1.1 was used to align clonotypes to the IMGT TRBV, TRBD and TRBJ reference segments. Analysis was restricted to V-J combinations with a frequency above 0.0001, which covered 98% to 99.2% of repertoires. The TCS score was defined as F50 (clonal expansion) divided by E x V (chaos), with BLOSUM62-based TCRdist calculated between CDR3 peptides within each V-J. Welch's t-statistics and random forest reduced 450 to 600 V-J features to 13, which were used in a naive Bayes classifier (R e1071). Sample size was not statistically predetermined, and investigators were not blinded to group allocation. According to the paper, TCR Vbeta CDR3 sequencing was carried out on roughly 130 peripheral blood samples, which came from fewer than 50 ophthalmopathy, roughly 75 hyperthyroidism and roughly 17 progressor patients.

Sequencing used peripheral blood mononuclear cells (PBMCs), obtained at new diagnosis, from a patient treated with antithyroid drugs. The chain joins TRBV20-1 to TRBJ2-1; too little of a D gene remains to name it. The TCR comes from a young man with Graves disease. Donor details come from another sample of the same person, matched by shared clones. The CDR3 reads CSARTPGNEQFF. In nucleotides, the sequence is TGCAGTGCTAGAACTCCCGGCAATGAGCAGTTCTTC.